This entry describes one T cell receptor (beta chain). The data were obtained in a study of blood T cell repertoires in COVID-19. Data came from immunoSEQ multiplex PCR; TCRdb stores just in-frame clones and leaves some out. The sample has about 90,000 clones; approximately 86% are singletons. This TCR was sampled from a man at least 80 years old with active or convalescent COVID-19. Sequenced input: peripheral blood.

The CDR3 is CAWSVLGETQYF. The DNA for the CDR3 is TGTGCCTGGAGTGTACTCGGGGAGACCCAGTACTTC. This sequence joins TRBV30 and TRBJ2-5, with D uncertain. Per germline, CDR1 GTSNPN and CDR2 SVGIG (reference sequence). Trimming removed 0 bases from V and 5 bases from J, with 7 bases in between. The CDR3 is 12 amino acids.